This entry describes one T cell receptor beta chain. Its antigen is currently unknown. V trimming: 0 bases; J trimming: 4 bases; junction bases outside the gene matches: 1. This CDR3 region has 15 residues. Germline V lookup: CDR1 SGHRS, CDR2 YFSETQ. The data originate from a study of siplizumab effects on memory and regulatory T cells. Findings and caveats of the study: Mappable alloreactive CD4+ clones came from Treg cells about 65% of the time on average with siplizumab, against roughly 27% in controls. Both greater diversity than memory cells and a major contribution to the alloresponse seemed to characterize naive T cells. About 80-97% of proliferating CD4+ or CD8+ clones had no assignable naive or memory phenotype.

Each sample contributed roughly 10^5 TCR templates to the assay. Some clones are missing from TCRdb's copy, which holds only in-frame ones; the method was immunoSEQ multiplex PCR. The repertoire consists of approximately 82,000 clones, with 87% occurring once and the leading ten covering less than 2%. This chain links TRBV5-1 with TRBJ2-1; 10 nucleotides line up with TRBD2. Sequenced material: Tregs sorted from blood. This clonotype was sampled from a human donor in good health. CDR3 residues: CASSLVSGGYNEQFF. CDR3 nucleotide sequence: TGCGCCAGCAGCTTGGTTAGCGGGGGGTACAATGAGCAGTTCTTC.